This is a list of T cell receptor beta chains from one sample in a study of regulatory T cells in long-lasting Graves disease. TCRdb ran MiXCR on the multiplex PCR reads and lists one entry per CDR3 protein. The table has 400,000 to 600,000 distinct CDR3 sequences, roughly a fifth seen once. The sample consisted of peripheral blood mononuclear cells (PBMCs), taken when the disease was refractory, from a patient treated with antithyroid drugs. These receptors were collected from a female donor with Graves disease. The conserved cysteine and the conserved F or W are not part of the CDR3 here. Each record gives: V gene, CDR3 length, J gene, CDR3 protein.

v_call: TRBV12-3/TRBV12-4; cdr3_length: 13; j_call: TRBJ1-5; cdr3_aa: ASSPTRDTNQPQH
v_call: TRBV5-1; cdr3_length: 12; j_call: TRBJ2-5; cdr3_aa: ASSLPAPEETQY
v_call: TRBV20-1; cdr3_length: 13; j_call: TRBJ1-6; cdr3_aa: SARVPLTDNSPLH
v_call: TRBV29-1; cdr3_length: 13; j_call: TRBJ1-1; cdr3_aa: SVTSGTVVNTEAF
v_call: TRBV3-1; cdr3_length: 16; j_call: TRBJ1-5; cdr3_aa: ASSQESGGGVSNQPQH
v_call: TRBV4-1; cdr3_length: 14; j_call: TRBJ1-6; cdr3_aa: ASRQPGQGIGSPLH
v_call: TRBV5-1; cdr3_length: 12; j_call: TRBJ1-4; cdr3_aa: ASTVGTNGEKLF
v_call: TRBV19; cdr3_length: 11; j_call: TRBJ1-1; cdr3_aa: ASSPRGVSEAF
v_call: TRBV4-1; cdr3_length: 17; j_call: TRBJ2-5; cdr3_aa: ASSQEEVTDGTLQETQY
v_call: TRBV20-1; cdr3_length: 13; j_call: TRBJ2-1; cdr3_aa: SARDVGGVRNEQF
v_call: TRBV12-3/TRBV12-4; cdr3_length: 14; j_call: TRBJ2-2; cdr3_aa: ASTPLGLALSGELF
v_call: TRBV7-7; cdr3_length: 12; j_call: TRBJ2-2; cdr3_aa: ASSFTPSAGELF
v_call: TRBV7-2; cdr3_length: 13; j_call: TRBJ1-6; cdr3_aa: ASSLEGGGGSPLH
v_call: TRBV6-5; cdr3_length: 13; j_call: TRBJ2-7; cdr3_aa: ASSYGQGVAYEQY
v_call: TRBV7-9; cdr3_length: 12; j_call: TRBJ1-5; cdr3_aa: ASSGPPGNQPQH
v_call: TRBV2; cdr3_length: 14; j_call: TRBJ2-1; cdr3_aa: ASSGRGTQVEDEQF
v_call: TRBV4-1; cdr3_length: 13; j_call: TRBJ1-5; cdr3_aa: ASSQGFGANQPQH
v_call: TRBV4-3; cdr3_length: 11; j_call: TRBJ2-7; cdr3_aa: ASSQEQGHEQY
v_call: TRBV5-6; cdr3_length: 12; j_call: TRBJ1-2; cdr3_aa: ASSPTGDQGGYT
v_call: TRBV28; cdr3_length: 14; j_call: TRBJ2-4; cdr3_aa: ASSTAMTETKNIQY
v_call: TRBV10-3; cdr3_length: 12; j_call: TRBJ2-7; cdr3_aa: AISEGGRSYEQY
v_call: TRBV28; cdr3_length: 12; j_call: TRBJ2-5; cdr3_aa: ASSPQGSGETQY
v_call: TRBV19; cdr3_length: 12; j_call: TRBJ2-3; cdr3_aa: ASSAGPGTDTQY
v_call: TRBV3-1; cdr3_length: 14; j_call: TRBJ2-5; cdr3_aa: ASSRAPGLVLETQY
v_call: TRBV20-1; cdr3_length: 14; j_call: TRBJ2-7; cdr3_aa: SAGGTARSWYYEQY
v_call: TRBV11-2; cdr3_length: 13; j_call: TRBJ1-1; cdr3_aa: ASSPLGTAFQGAF
v_call: TRBV6-2/TRBV6-3; cdr3_length: 14; j_call: TRBJ2-7; cdr3_aa: ASSYPWGAGLEEQY
v_call: TRBV28; cdr3_length: 13; j_call: TRBJ2-7; cdr3_aa: ASSLRKGPPYEQY
v_call: TRBV20-1; cdr3_length: 12; j_call: TRBJ2-3; cdr3_aa: SARGRIWFDTQY
v_call: TRBV2; cdr3_length: 12; j_call: TRBJ1-5; cdr3_aa: ASSTRQGTLPQH
v_call: TRBV4-2; cdr3_length: 13; j_call: TRBJ2-5; cdr3_aa: ASSQVDPAGETQY
v_call: TRBV27; cdr3_length: 14; j_call: TRBJ2-3; cdr3_aa: ASSPMTSGGTDTQY
v_call: TRBV6-2/TRBV6-3; cdr3_length: 11; j_call: TRBJ2-2; cdr3_aa: ASSRQEAGELF
v_call: TRBV28; cdr3_length: 12; j_call: TRBJ2-5; cdr3_aa: ASSLRDFQETQY
v_call: TRBV28; cdr3_length: 14; j_call: TRBJ1-5; cdr3_aa: ASSSSSGAGNQPQH
v_call: TRBV11-2; cdr3_length: 15; j_call: TRBJ2-1; cdr3_aa: ASSPPLGRSKGHEQF
v_call: TRBV5-1; cdr3_length: 13; j_call: TRBJ1-1; cdr3_aa: ASSLAGGSNTEAF
v_call: TRBV19; cdr3_length: 12; j_call: TRBJ1-1; cdr3_aa: ASTTPGVNTEAF
v_call: TRBV12-3/TRBV12-4; cdr3_length: 10; j_call: TRBJ1-2; cdr3_aa: ASLPEGSGYT
v_call: TRBV28; cdr3_length: 13; j_call: TRBJ1-6; cdr3_aa: ASRLGALLVSPLH
v_call: TRBV5-1; cdr3_length: 15; j_call: TRBJ2-6; cdr3_aa: ASSTDRVSSGANVLT
v_call: TRBV28; cdr3_length: 11; j_call: TRBJ2-7; cdr3_aa: ASSSPSTGEQY
v_call: TRBV11-3; cdr3_length: 14; j_call: TRBJ1-6; cdr3_aa: ASSLEVAANNSPLH
v_call: TRBV2; cdr3_length: 12; j_call: TRBJ2-5; cdr3_aa: ASSASGGYETQY
v_call: TRBV6-2/TRBV6-3; cdr3_length: 14; j_call: TRBJ2-7; cdr3_aa: ASSYTGTSGLLGQY
v_call: TRBV7-2; cdr3_length: 14; j_call: TRBJ2-1; cdr3_aa: ASSSSRLADYNEQF
v_call: TRBV2; cdr3_length: 10; j_call: TRBJ2-7; cdr3_aa: ASSDGSYEQY
v_call: TRBV30; cdr3_length: 10; j_call: TRBJ2-3; cdr3_aa: AWSWDTDTQY
v_call: TRBV12-3/TRBV12-4; cdr3_length: 11; j_call: TRBJ2-7; cdr3_aa: ASREQGSYEQY
v_call: TRBV15; cdr3_length: 16; j_call: TRBJ2-2; cdr3_aa: ATSRDRWGGRVTGELF
v_call: TRBV28; cdr3_length: 14; j_call: TRBJ1-5; cdr3_aa: ASSGATEIGNQPQH
v_call: TRBV7-9; cdr3_length: 13; j_call: TRBJ1-2; cdr3_aa: ASSLNAGTGHGYT
v_call: TRBV30; cdr3_length: 10; j_call: TRBJ1-2; cdr3_aa: AWTATGYGYT
v_call: TRBV28; cdr3_length: 13; j_call: TRBJ1-5; cdr3_aa: ASSAQVNSNQPQH